The text below deals with one T cell receptor beta chain. The CDR3 sequence is 13 residues long. V lost 4 bases and J 3 bases, leaving 10 bases between the germline ends. Germline V gene lookup returns CDR1 SGHRS and CDR2 YFSETQ. Profiled with immunoSEQ multiplex PCR; TCRdb holds only in-frame clones, not every one. The sample has 250,000 to 350,000 clones; 75% to 90% are singletons. These data are taken from a study of blood T cell repertoires in COVID-19. This chain joins TRBV5-1 and TRBJ2-5; D is unresolved. The receptor comes from a woman in her twenties or thirties with active or convalescent COVID-19. The material sequenced was peripheral blood. CDR3 DNA sequence: TGCGCCAGCAGCGTGACACATAAAGAGACCCAGTACTTC. This codes for CASSVTHKETQYF. Together with reference TRBV5-1 and TRBJ2-5, the CDR3 gives the full variable domain: KAGVTQTPRYLIKTRGQQVTLSCSPISGHRSVSWYQQTPGQGLQFLFEYFSETQRNKGNFPGRFSGRQFSNSRSEMNVSTLELGDSALYLCASSVTHKETQYFGPGTRLLVL.